This is a list of T cell receptor beta chains from one sample in a study of blood T cells in healthy people across ages. One entry per CDR3 protein, called by TCRdb with MiXCR from the 5' RACE reads. The data contain approximately 690,000 distinct CDR3 sequences, 40% to 45% of them singletons. Sequenced material: blood. All receptors come from a man of 80 years or more in good health. Both conserved end residues are part of each CDR3. D genes are given only for firm matches. Clone sizes are given selectively: once, few, many, or a class where the clone is expanded.

v_call,j_call,d_call,clone_size,cdr3_aa,cdr3_nt
TRBV7-2,TRBJ2-7,.,.,CASSLDVREQYF,TGTGCCAGCAGCTTAGACGTGCGAGAGCAGTACTTC
TRBV4-3,TRBJ2-5,TRBD2,once,CASSQEWGTSGQETQYF,TGCGCCAGCAGCCAAGAATGGGGGACTAGCGGCCAAGAGACCCAGTACTTC
TRBV29-1,TRBJ2-7,.,.,CSVQLNYEQYF,TGCAGCGTTCAGCTCAACTACGAGCAGTACTTC
TRBV20-1,TRBJ2-3,TRBD2,few,CSTPGLAGGTSTDTQYF,TGCAGTACGCCGGGACTAGCGGGAGGGACGAGCACAGATACGCAGTATTTT
TRBV29-1,TRBJ2-5,TRBD1,once,CSVEDPWTGEETQYF,TGCAGCGTTGAAGACCCCTGGACAGGGGAAGAGACCCAGTACTTC
TRBV5-1,TRBJ2-3,.,.,CASSLMEGADTQYF,TGCGCCAGCAGCTTGATGGAGGGGGCGGATACGCAGTATTTT
TRBV12-3/TRBV12-4,TRBJ2-1,.,once,CASRGLVINEQFF,TGTGCCAGCAGGGGGCTAGTAATCAATGAGCAGTTCTTC
TRBV4-2,TRBJ2-1,.,.,CAGRAGTLVHGEQFF,TGTGCCGGCAGGGCTGGGACCCTGGTCCATGGTGAGCAGTTCTTC
TRBV4-3,TRBJ2-3,.,.,CASSQDRGMGTDTQYF,TGCGCCAGCAGCCAAGATCGCGGGATGGGCACAGATACGCAGTATTTT
TRBV28,TRBJ2-7,.,many,CASSPTPRGAQEQYF,TGTGCCAGCAGTCCTACCCCCCGGGGGGCGCAAGAGCAGTACTTC
TRBV28,TRBJ2-5,.,.,CASTLGGPQETQYF,TGTGCCAGCACCTTAGGGGGACCCCAAGAGACCCAGTACTTC
TRBV7-2,TRBJ2-3,.,.,CASSVSYADTQYF,TGTGCCAGCAGCGTATCCTATGCAGATACGCAGTATTTT
TRBV20-1,TRBJ2-7,.,.,CSARDGTGRAYEQYF,TGCAGTGCTAGAGATGGGACTGGCCGAGCCTACGAGCAGTACTTC
TRBV4-3,TRBJ2-3,TRBD1,few,CASSQADRGLTDTQYF,TGCGCCAGCAGCCAGGCTGACAGGGGGCTAACAGATACGCAGTATTTT
TRBV15,TRBJ2-5,TRBD1,.,CATSRTLTGRRETQYF,TGTGCCACCAGCAGAACCCTGACAGGGCGGAGGGAGACCCAGTACTTC
TRBV6-5,TRBJ1-2,TRBD1,.,CASTDRDYGYTF,TGTGCCAGCACCGACAGGGACTATGGCTACACCTTC
TRBV28,TRBJ2-7,.,.,CASSSPGAPGVGEQYF,TGTGCCAGCAGTTCCCCGGGAGCTCCGGGAGTTGGCGAGCAGTACTTC
TRBV29-1,TRBJ1-1,TRBD1,.,CSVEATGGRDTEAFF,TGCAGCGTTGAAGCCACAGGGGGCCGGGACACTGAAGCTTTCTTT
TRBV7-2,TRBJ1-2,TRBD1,once,CASSYGQGVNYGYTF,TGTGCCAGCAGCTACGGACAGGGGGTTAACTATGGCTACACCTTC
TRBV20-1,TRBJ2-7,TRBD2,.,CSAGSGSSYEQYF,TGCAGTGCTGGTAGCGGGAGTAGTTACGAGCAGTACTTC
TRBV4-2,TRBJ1-1,TRBD1,.,CASSQSWDREAFF,TGTGCCAGCAGCCAATCGTGGGACAGAGAAGCTTTCTTT
TRBV29-1,TRBJ1-1,.,.,CSVEWEGLGTEAFF,TGCAGCGTTGAATGGGAGGGTTTAGGGACTGAAGCTTTCTTT